The 29 T cell receptor beta chains below come from one sample, sequenced in a study of STAT5B mutations in CD4+ large granular lymphocyte leukemia. Data came from immunoSEQ multiplex PCR; TCRdb stores just in-frame clones and leaves some out. The data contain roughly 40,000 clones, approximately 86% of them singletons. Input material: CD4+ T cells from blood buffy coats. The source is a human donor in good health.

The genes are TRBV7-3 and TRBJ2-1; the D gene is possibly TRBD2 (5 bases). This CDR3 has 15 residues. V gave up 5 bases and J gave up 2 bases, with 13 bases separating them. The germline V gene encodes CDR1 SGHTA and CDR2 FQGTGA. CDR3: CASSGKADAYNEQFF. CDR3 sequence (DNA): TGTGCCAGCAGCGGTAAAGCGGATGCCTACAATGAGCAGTTCTTC.

This clone has just one count. The DNA of the CDR3 is TGTGCCAGCAGTATTCGACAGGGGAGCTCCTACAATGAGCAGTTCTTC. Protein: CASSIRQGSSYNEQFF. The J gene is TRBJ2-1, the V gene TRBV6-4, with 8 bases aligning to TRBD1. V lost 5 bases to trimming and J lost 0 bases; unmatched junction nucleotides: 6. The germline CDR1 and CDR2 sequences are MRHNA and SNTAGT. The CDR3 is made up of 16 amino acids.

The V and J genes are TRBV5-4 and TRBJ2-1; 9 bases fit TRBD2. The germline V gene has CDR1 SGHNT and CDR2 YYREEE (reference sequence). The CDR3 has 15 residues. The V and J ends lost 4 bases and 3 bases, in that order; junction bases with no gene match: 5. CDR3 amino acids: CASSPSGMSYNEQFF. The CDR3 nucleotides read TGTGCCAGCAGCCCTAGCGGGATGAGCTACAATGAGCAGTTCTTC.

The V gene is TRBV7-9, the J gene TRBJ1-2; D gene uncertain. The CDR3 runs to 15 residues. Germline V CDR1 and CDR2: SEHNR, FQNEAQ (reference sequence). Trimming pared 1 base from V and 10 bases from J, leaving 19 bases between. The CDR3 region is CASSLGSGLPMVYTF. CDR3 in DNA: TGTGCCAGCAGCTTAGGTTCGGGCCTGCCCATGGTCTACACCTTC.

V and J are TRBV30 and TRBJ1-1, with a possible D match to TRBD1 (6 bases). This CDR3 region has 13 residues. V lost 1 base, J lost 2 bases, and 8 bases lay in between. In germline, CDR1 is GTSNPN, CDR2 SVGIG (reference sequence). In DNA, the CDR3 is TGTGCCTGGAGTGACAGGGCAAACACTGAAGCTTTCTTT. It is translated as CAWSDRANTEAFF.

The gene calls are TRBV5-4 and TRBJ2-7; TRBD2 matches 12 bases. J lost 5 bases, V lost 2 bases, and 14 bases had no gene match. CDR1 SGHNT and CDR2 YYREEE come from the germline V gene (reference sequence). This CDR3 region has 18 residues. CDR3: CASSFPGTSGPKGHEQYF. The CDR3 bases are TGTGCCAGCAGCTTTCCCGGGACTAGCGGGCCTAAGGGGCACGAGCAGTACTTC.

J is TRBJ2-3 and V is TRBV25-1, with D unclear. V shed 1 base and J shed 2 bases, with 4 bases lying between them. Germline V gene sequence: CDR1 MGHDK, CDR2 SYGVNS. This CDR3 is 13 amino acids long. For the CDR3, the DNA is TGTGCCAGCAGTGAATCTAACACAGATACGCAGTATTTT. This encodes CASSESNTDTQYF.

This clone is a singleton in its sample. This chain connects TRBV5-1 to TRBJ1-5; TRBD1 might be the D (6 bases). This CDR3 spans 13 amino acids. The V and J ends lost 3 bases and 11 bases respectively, with 15 bases between them. Germline V gene lookup returns CDR1 SGHRS and CDR2 YFSETQ. CDR3 bases: TGCGCCAGCAGCTATACAGGGAGCGAGTCCCAGCATTTT. Protein product: CASSYTGSESQHF.

This chain joins TRBV11-2 and TRBJ2-7; 7 bases fit TRBD2. Germline V gives CDR1 SGHAT, CDR2 FQNNGV. CDR3 length equals 14 residues. V was clipped by 1 base and J by 2 bases; unmatched bases: 2. The CDR3 DNA follows: TGTGCCAGCAGCTTAGTCCGGGGGGCCTACGAGCAGTACTTC. The encoded protein is CASSLVRGAYEQYF.

The rearrangement uses TRBV29-1 and TRBJ2-7; 7 bases are shared with TRBD2. The V and J ends lost 7 bases and 3 bases, in that order; junction bases with no gene match: 9. Germline-derived CDR1 and CDR2 are SQVTM and ANQGSEA. This CDR3 is 13 amino acids long. The CDR3 coding sequence is TGCAGCGCCTCACCGGGAGGTAGCTACGAGCAGTACTTC. As protein: CSASPGGSYEQYF.

V gene TRBV30 combines with J gene TRBJ2-3; the D gene is possibly TRBD1 (5 bases). V lost 0 bases and J 10 bases, leaving 14 bases between the germline ends. The CDR3 covers 13 residues. Germline V CDR1 and CDR2: GTSNPN, SVGIG (reference sequence). In DNA form, the CDR3 reads TGTGCCTGGAGTGTTGGGCTCCAGGGTCCGCAGTATTTT. This sequence encodes CAWSVGLQGPQYF. Looking up the rest from reference TRBV30 and TRBJ2-3 gives the full variable domain: SQTIHQWPATLVQPVGSPLSLECTVEGTSNPNLYWYRQAAGRGLQLLFYSVGIGQISSEVPQNLSASRPQDRQFILSSKKLLLSDSGFYLCAWSVGLQGPQYFGPGTRLTVL.

This CDR3 is CASSYDTSGSAYEQYF. The CDR3 DNA reads TGTGCCAGCAGTTACGATACCTCCGGATCTGCTTACGAGCAGTACTTC. The genes are TRBV6-5 and TRBJ2-7; no definite D call. CDR3 length: 16 amino acids. Germline loops: CDR1 MNHEY, CDR2 SVGAGI. V dropped 2 bases and J dropped 4 bases, with 18 bases sitting between them.

This chain joins TRBV6-5 and TRBJ1-2; tentative D call: TRBD1 (5 bases). V was shortened by 6 bases and J by 5 bases, with 16 bases between the two germline ends. Looked up from germline, CDR1 is MNHEY and CDR2 is SVGAGI. This CDR3 region has 14 residues. CDR3 bases: TGTGCCAGCAGGGACCCCAGGGATGGTTATGGCTACACCTTC. It yields the protein CASRDPRDGYGYTF.

This clone has only one observation. The gene calls are TRBV5-1 and TRBJ2-3, with TRBD1 as a possible D gene (5 bases). Germline lookup yields CDR1 SGHRS and CDR2 YFSETQ. V shed 7 bases and J shed 3 bases, with 15 bases lying between them. The CDR3 has 14 residues. The CDR3 DNA reads TGCGCCAGCGAGAAGAAAGGGGATACAGATACGCAGTATTTT. It yields the protein CASEKKGDTDTQYF.

CDR3 in amino acids: CAVAAGGGYNEQFF. The CDR3 region has the DNA TGTGCCGTGGCCGCAGGGGGCGGATACAATGAGCAGTTCTTC. The V call is TRBV30, the J call TRBJ2-1, with 8 bases that match TRBD1. CDR3 length equals 14 residues. The V segment lost 8 bases and the J segment 4 bases; nucleotides outside the gene matches: 10. From germline, CDR1 is GTSNPN and CDR2 SVGIG (reference sequence).

V gene TRBV30 combines with J gene TRBJ2-5, with TRBD2 identical over 7 bases. Germline loops: CDR1 GTSNPN, CDR2 SVGIG (reference sequence). The CDR3 covers 14 residues. After removal of 4 bases from V and 11 bases from J, the junction contained 16 bases not matched to a gene. The CDR3 coding sequence is TGTGCCTGGAAGTCGGCCAGCGGGATAAGCAAGCAGTACTTC. It specifies CAWKSASGISKQYF.

This clone appeared a single time. The chain combines TRBV29-1 with TRBJ1-1; perhaps TRBD1 as D (5 bases). CDR3 length: 14 amino acids. Germline CDR1 reads SQVTM; CDR2 reads ANQGSEA. Trimming removed 7 bases at V and 1 base at J, with 16 bases between. The chain's CDR3 is CSGKTYGGNTEAFF. The CDR3 DNA is TGCAGCGGGAAGACGTACGGGGGGAACACTGAAGCTTTCTTT.

V is TRBV4-1 and J is TRBJ1-4; 9 bases align to TRBD1. In germline, CDR1 is MGHRA, CDR2 YSYEKL. Germline trimming cut 1 base from V and 0 bases from J; bases unmatched to any gene: 6. This CDR3 is 18 amino acids long. DNA for the CDR3: TGCGCCAGCAGCCAAGGTCGGGGACAGGGAACAACTAATGAAAAACTGTTTTTT. It translates to CASSQGRGQGTTNEKLFF.

The chain is built from TRBV19 and TRBJ2-3, with TRBD2 matching over 7 bases. The J segment lost 13 bases and the V segment lost 5 bases, leaving 9 bases of the junction unmatched. The CDR3 is 12 amino acids. Germline values: CDR1 LNHDA, CDR2 SQIVND (reference sequence). CDR3 amino acids: CASSLPGGRKYF. For the CDR3, the DNA is TGTGCCAGTAGTCTCCCCGGGGGGAGGAAGTATTTT.

The V and J genes are TRBV6-4 and TRBJ2-1; weak D call: TRBD2 (6 bases). The CDR3 is 16 residues long. Per germline, CDR1 MRHNA and CDR2 SNTAGT. Trimming removed 5 bases from V and 2 bases from J, with 16 bases in between. CDR3 amino acids: CASSTMAGLTYNEQFF. CDR3 DNA sequence: TGTGCCAGCAGTACTATGGCGGGACTGACCTACAATGAGCAGTTCTTC.

This clone was recorded once. The J gene is TRBJ1-1, the V gene TRBV30; D is uncertain. The germline CDR1 and CDR2 sequences are GTSNPN and SVGIG (reference sequence). The CDR3 extends over 12 amino acids. V was shortened by 2 bases and J by 4 bases, with 8 bases between the two germline ends. The CDR3 reads CAWSTGFTEAFF. Written as DNA, the CDR3 is TGTGCCTGGAGTACCGGGTTCACTGAAGCTTTCTTT.

This chain connects TRBV7-2 to TRBJ2-7; TRBD2 matches 11 bases. V lost 4 bases and J lost 1; bases outside the gene matches: 3. CDR1 and CDR2 from the germline V gene are SGHTA and FQGNSA. CDR3 size: 15 residues. As DNA, the CDR3 is TGTGCCAGCAGCTCTAGCGGGAGGCAATCCTACGAGCAGTACTTC. Protein sequence: CASSSSGRQSYEQYF. Supplemented by reference TRBV7-2 and TRBJ2-7, the full variable domain reads GAGVSQSPSNKVTEKGKDVELRCDPISGHTALYWYRQSLGQGLEFLIYFQGNSAPDKSGLPSDRFSAERTGGSVSTLTIQRTQQEDSAVYLCASSSSGRQSYEQYFGPGTRLTVT.

This chain connects TRBV6-5 to TRBJ1-4; tentative D call: TRBD1 (6 bases). The germline V gene has CDR1 MNHEY and CDR2 SVGAGI. The CDR3 covers 14 residues. Trimming took 2 bases from V and 5 from J, leaving 9 bases between them. The CDR3 DNA reads as TGTGCCAGCAGTTACAGAGGGGGAAATGAAAAACTGTTTTTT. Translating it yields CASSYRGGNEKLFF.

The chain employs TRBV7-6 and TRBJ2-3, with 9 nucleotides matching TRBD1. The germline CDR1 and CDR2 sequences are SGHVS and FNYEAQ. This CDR3 is built from 16 residues. V lost 4 bases and J lost 1; bases outside the gene matches: 6. This chain's CDR3 is CASSWETGGRTDTQYF. CDR3 nucleotide sequence: TGTGCCAGCAGCTGGGAGACAGGGGGGCGCACAGATACGCAGTATTTT.

This clone has a single count. The chain is built from TRBV7-9 and TRBJ2-5, with no clear D. V shed 5 bases and J shed 5 bases, with 12 bases lying between them. CDR3 size: 13 residues. Germline V CDR1 and CDR2: SEHNR, FQNEAQ (reference sequence). In DNA, the CDR3 is TGTGCCAGCAGCCTCGTAGCCCGGGAGACCCAGTACTTC. Amino acids: CASSLVARETQYF.

The V call is TRBV7-9, the J call TRBJ2-2; the D is unclear. The CDR3 covers 13 residues. V was clipped by 2 bases and J by 6 bases, with 7 bases between them. Per germline, CDR1 SEHNR and CDR2 FQNEAQ (reference sequence). CDR3 loop: CASSLTAAGELFF. The CDR3 nucleotides read TGTGCCAGCAGCTTAACCGCGGCCGGGGAGCTGTTTTTT.

The chain recombines TRBV5-4 with TRBJ2-7; 9 bases map to TRBD2. Germline lookup yields CDR1 SGHNT and CDR2 YYREEE (reference sequence). The CDR3 is 15 residues long. Trimming took 4 bases from V and 4 from J; bases not matched to a gene: 9. The CDR3 sequence: CASSAAGSGRYEQYF. The DNA of the CDR3 is TGTGCCAGCAGCGCCGCGGGGAGCGGGAGGTACGAGCAGTACTTC.

V gene TRBV5-5 combines with J gene TRBJ1-2; D call uncertain. The CDR3 is 15 residues long. From germline, CDR1 is SGHKS and CDR2 YYEKEE (reference sequence). The V end was cut by 2 bases, the J end by 8 bases, with 19 bases between. CDR3 sequence (DNA): TGTGCCAGCAGCTTAGGCCCACAGCTAGGTGAGGGCTACACCTTC. Amino acids: CASSLGPQLGEGYTF.

This clone was picked up a small number of times. The CDR3 bases are TGTGCCAGTAGTATTTTGGGACAGGGGGGCGCTACCAACGTCCTGACTTTC. This encodes CASSILGQGGATNVLTF. The chain links TRBV19 to TRBJ2-6; 11 bases fit TRBD1. With V trimmed by 3 bases and J by 8 bases, 9 bases remained unmatched. This CDR3 region has 17 residues. Germline CDR1 and CDR2: LNHDA and SQIVND (reference sequence).